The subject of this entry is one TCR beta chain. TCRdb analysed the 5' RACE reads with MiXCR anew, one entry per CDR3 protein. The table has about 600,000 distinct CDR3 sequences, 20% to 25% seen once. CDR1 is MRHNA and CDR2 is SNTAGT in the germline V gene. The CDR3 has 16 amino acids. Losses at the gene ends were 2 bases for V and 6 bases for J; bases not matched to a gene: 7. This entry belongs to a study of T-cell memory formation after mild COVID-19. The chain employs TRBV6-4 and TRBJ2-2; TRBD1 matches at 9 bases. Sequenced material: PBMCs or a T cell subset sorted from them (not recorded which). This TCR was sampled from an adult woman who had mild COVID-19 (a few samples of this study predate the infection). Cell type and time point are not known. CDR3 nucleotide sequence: TGTGCCAGCAGTGACGACGGGACAGGGCACCCCGGGGAGCTGTTTTTT. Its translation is CASSDDGTGHPGELFF.